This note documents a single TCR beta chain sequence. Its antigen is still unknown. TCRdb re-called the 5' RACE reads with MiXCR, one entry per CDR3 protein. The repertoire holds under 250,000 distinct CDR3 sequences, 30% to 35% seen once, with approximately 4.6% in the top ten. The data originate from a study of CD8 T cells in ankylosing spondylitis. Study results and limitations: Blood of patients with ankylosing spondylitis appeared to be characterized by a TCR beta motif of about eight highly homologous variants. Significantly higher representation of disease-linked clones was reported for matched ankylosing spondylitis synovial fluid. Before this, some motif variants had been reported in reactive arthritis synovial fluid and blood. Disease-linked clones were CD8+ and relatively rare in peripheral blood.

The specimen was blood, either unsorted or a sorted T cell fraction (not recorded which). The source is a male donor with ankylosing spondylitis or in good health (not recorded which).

The CDR3 sequence: CASREPNTGELFF. In nucleotides, the CDR3 is TGTGCCAGCAGGGAACCGAACACCGGGGAGCTGTTTTTT. The chain carries TRBV12-3 or TRBV12-4 and TRBJ2-2; D is undetermined. The CDR3 length is 13 residues. V gave up 6 bases and J gave up 0 bases, with 5 bases separating them.